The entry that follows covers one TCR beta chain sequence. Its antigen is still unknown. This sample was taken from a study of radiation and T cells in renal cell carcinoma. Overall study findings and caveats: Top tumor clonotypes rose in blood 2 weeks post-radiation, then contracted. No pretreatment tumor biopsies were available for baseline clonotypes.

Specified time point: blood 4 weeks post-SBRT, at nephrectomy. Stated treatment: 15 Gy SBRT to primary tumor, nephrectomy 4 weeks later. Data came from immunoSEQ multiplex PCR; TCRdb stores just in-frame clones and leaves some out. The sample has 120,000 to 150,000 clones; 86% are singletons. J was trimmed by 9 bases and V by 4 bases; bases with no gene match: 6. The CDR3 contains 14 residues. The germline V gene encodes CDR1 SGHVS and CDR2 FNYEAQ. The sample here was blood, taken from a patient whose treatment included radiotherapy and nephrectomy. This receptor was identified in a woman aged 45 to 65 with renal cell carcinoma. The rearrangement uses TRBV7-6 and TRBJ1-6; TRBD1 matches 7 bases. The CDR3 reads CASSSGGAGSPLHF. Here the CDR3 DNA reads TGTGCCAGCAGCTCAGGGGGGGCTGGTTCACCCCTCCACTTT. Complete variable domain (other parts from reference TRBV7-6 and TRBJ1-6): GAGVSQSPRYKVTKRGQDVALRCDPISGHVSLYWYRQALGQGPEFLTYFNYEAQQDKSGLPNDRFSAERPEGSISTLTIQRTEQRDSAMYRCASSSGGAGSPLHFGNGTRLTVT.